This T cell receptor beta chain was found in a study of T-cell memory formation after mild COVID-19. Findings and limits, study-wide: Among contracting clones, CD4+ were mainly CM/EM and CD8+ enriched in EMRA. Later expanders leaned CD4+, whereas day 15 to 85 contracting clones were balanced CD4/CD8.

The CDR3 sequence is 17 residues long. Germline V lookup: CDR1 SGHNT, CDR2 YYREEE (reference sequence). V shed 0 bases and J 2 bases; nucleotides not matched to a gene: 5. TCR alpha and TCR beta cDNA libraries carrying sample barcodes and UMIs came from 5'RACE with constant-segment primers. In TCRdb, the 5' RACE reads were re-called with MiXCR into one record per CDR3 protein. This sample yields 450,000 to 650,000 distinct CDR3 sequences, of which more than 15% are seen a single time; about 11% belongs to the top ten. Details on this clonotype: Its antigen is undetermined.

Sequenced input: PBMCs or a T cell subset sorted from them (not recorded which). This chain uses TRBV5-4 with TRBJ2-3; 11 nucleotides align to TRBD2. The sequence was collected from an adult woman who had mild COVID-19 (a few samples of this study predate the infection). Cell type and time point are not known. CDR3 in DNA: TGTGCCAGCAGCTTGGGCGGGACTAGCGGCTACACAGATACGCAGTATTTT. Translating it yields CASSLGGTSGYTDTQYF.